These 15 T cell receptor beta chains came from one sample sequenced in a study of patients and donors after allogeneic stem cell transplantation. TCRdb passed the RT-PCR reads through MiXCR, listing each CDR3 protein once. The sample has 3,900 or so distinct CDR3 sequences, 16% seen once. The sample comprised blood, either unsorted or a sorted T cell fraction (not recorded which). All receptors come from a human donor who was either an allogeneic HSCT recipient or a stem cell or donor lymphocyte infusion donor (not recorded which). It is not recorded whose cells these are; they may come from a transplant donor.

For this clonotype: Being one base from a much bigger clone, this may be a read error. The V gene is TRBV9, the J gene TRBJ2-2; perhaps D is TRBD1 or TRBD2 (5 bases each). The CDR3 loop spans 15 amino acids. V was clipped by 4 bases and J by 6 bases, with 16 bases between them. Germline CDR1 and CDR2: SGDLS and YYNGEE. Here the CDR3 DNA reads TGTGCCAGCAGCATAAGTCCTGGGACGGCCGGGGAGCTGTTTTTT. Its translation is CASSISPGTAGELFF.

This clonotype was seen only a few times. The gene calls are TRBV7-7 and TRBJ2-1; D is possibly TRBD1 or TRBD2 (5 bases each). The CDR3 extends over 14 amino acids. The V and J ends lost 5 bases and 6 bases respectively, with 14 bases between them. Germline V gives CDR1 SSHAT, CDR2 FNYEAQ (reference sequence). Here the CDR3 DNA reads TGTGCCAGCAGCCTAAAAGAGGGGAGCAATGAGCAGTTCTTC. Its protein is CASSLKEGSNEQFF.

This clonotype came up a few times. The V gene is TRBV20-1, the J gene TRBJ2-7; D remains ambiguous. Deletions cut 3 bases from V and 6 bases from J, with 15 bases between. Looked up from germline, CDR1 is DFQATT and CDR2 is SNEGSKA (reference sequence). This CDR3 region has 13 residues. CDR3 protein: CSASSGTKSEQYF. As DNA, the CDR3 is TGCAGTGCTAGTTCGGGTACCAAGTCCGAGCAGTACTTC.

The chain recombines TRBV10-3 with TRBJ2-3; TRBD2 is a possible D gene (6 bases). The CDR3 is 10 residues long. Germline V gene data show CDR1 as ENHRY and CDR2 as SYGVKD. V lost 10 bases and J lost 7, with 9 bases in between. CDR3 coding DNA: TGTGCCACGGGACTTAATACGCAGTATTTT. Protein: CATGLNTQYF.

This clonotype occurred a few times. V is TRBV5-5 and J is TRBJ1-1; D may be TRBD1 (5 bases). Germline CDR1 SGHKS, CDR2 YYEKEE (reference sequence). V was trimmed by 4 bases and J by 4 bases, leaving 17 bases between them. The CDR3 is made up of 15 amino acids. CDR3 sequence: CASSGRTGRSTEAFF. For the CDR3, the DNA is TGTGCCAGCAGCGGACGTACAGGCCGGAGCACTGAAGCTTTCTTT.

V is TRBV2 and J is TRBJ1-5; tentative D call: TRBD1 (6 bases). V was pared by 4 bases and J by 5 bases, with 12 bases between. CDR1 is SNHLY and CDR2 is FYNNEI in the germline V gene. The CDR3 is 14 amino acids. CDR3 region: CASSVLQGYQPQHF. The CDR3 bases are TGTGCCAGCAGTGTATTACAGGGTTATCAGCCCCAGCATTTT.

This clonotype was recorded only once. J is TRBJ1-6 and V is TRBV4-1; 9 bases fit TRBD1. Trimming removed 2 bases from V and 9 bases from J; junction bases left unmatched: 11. CDR3 length: 17 residues. CDR1 is MGHRA, CDR2 YSYEKL, per germline. CDR3 amino acids: CASSQLLIRDRASPLHF. The CDR3 DNA sequence: TGCGCCAGCAGCCAACTTCTTATCCGGGACAGGGCTTCACCCCTCCACTTT.

This clonotype was seen repeatedly, ten times or more. The chain recombines TRBV6-5 with TRBJ2-4; tentatively, D is TRBD2 (5 bases). V was shortened by 0 bases and J by 12 bases, with 18 bases between the two germline ends. Germline CDR1 and CDR2: MNHEY and SVGAGI. The length of the CDR3 is 15 residues. The CDR3 nucleotides are TGTGCCAGCAGTTACTCGAGGGTTTCGCCAAGGACTCAGTACTTC. It codes for CASSYSRVSPRTQYF.

In its sample, this clonotype was seen many times. In DNA, the CDR3 is TGTGCCAGCAGTTTAAGGGACGAAGCTTTCTTT. Residues: CASSLRDEAFF. This chain links TRBV12-3 or TRBV12-4 with TRBJ1-1, with D maybe TRBD1 (5 bases). The length of the CDR3 is 11 residues. V lost 2 bases, J lost 8 bases, and 6 bases lay in between.

This clonotype showed up many times. The chain couples TRBV9 to TRBJ2-3; TRBD2 matches at 7 bases. J lost 3 bases, V lost 0 bases, and 7 bases had no gene match. Germline V gene lookup returns CDR1 SGDLS and CDR2 YYNGEE. There are 16 residues in the CDR3. CDR3 amino acids: CASSVGWRERTDTQYF. In DNA, the CDR3 is TGTGCCAGCAGCGTAGGTTGGCGGGAGAGGACAGATACGCAGTATTTT.

This clonotype came up many times. V and J are TRBV9 and TRBJ1-6; perhaps TRBD1 as D (5 bases). The length of the CDR3 is 15 residues. Germline V gene sequence: CDR1 SGDLS, CDR2 YYNGEE. V was cut by 0 bases and J by 7 bases, with 11 bases left in between. The CDR3 spells CASSVDGGRNSPLHF. The DNA for the CDR3 is TGTGCCAGCAGCGTAGACGGGGGGAGGAATTCACCCCTCCACTTT.

The chain couples TRBV3-1 to TRBJ1-6; tentative D call: TRBD1 (5 bases). Trimming cost V 3 bases and J 3 bases, with 12 bases left between them. Germline CDR1 and CDR2: LGHDT and YNNKEL (reference sequence). CDR3 length: 16 amino acids. The CDR3 DNA follows: TGTGCCAGCAGCCACGGGGGTATCGTCTATAATTCACCCCTCCACTTT. Translation gives CASSHGGIVYNSPLHF.

The chain employs TRBV5-1 and TRBJ2-2; 7 nucleotides align to TRBD2. The CDR3 is 16 amino acids. Germline loops: CDR1 SGHRS, CDR2 YFSETQ. Trimming cost V 3 bases and J 6 bases; bases outside gene matches: 11. The CDR3 loop is CASSSLAVGIPGELFF. CDR3 nucleotides: TGCGCCAGCAGCTCGCTAGCGGTTGGTATTCCCGGGGAGCTGTTTTTT.

This clonotype appeared a few times. The chain has TRBV7-2 and TRBJ1-2, with 7 bases that match TRBD1. Trimming removed 2 bases from V and 8 bases from J; junction bases left unmatched: 8. Germline-derived CDR1 and CDR2 are SGHTA and FQGNSA. The CDR3 has 14 amino acids. The CDR3 loop reads CASSLSTGQYGYTF. CDR3 in DNA: TGTGCCAGCAGCTTATCAACGGGACAGTACGGCTACACCTTC.

This clonotype was observed at least ten times. The gene calls are TRBV12-3 or TRBV12-4 and TRBJ1-4, with unresolved D. With 3 bases removed from V and 5 bases from J, the gap between germline ends came to 7 bases. This CDR3 is built from 13 residues. The CDR3 loop reads CASSLQRNEKLFF. DNA for the CDR3: TGTGCCAGCAGTTTGCAGCGGAATGAAAAACTGTTTTTT.